Listed here are 30 T cell receptor beta chains from one sample, sequenced in a study of neurological immune-mediated disorders. TCRdb re-called the 5' RACE reads with MiXCR, one entry per CDR3 protein. Of about 120,000 distinct CDR3 sequences in the sample, approximately 3.2% are singletons; the top ten hold roughly 1.3%. Sequencing was performed on PBMCs. These receptors were collected from a woman aged 25 to 39 with multiple sclerosis.

In its sample, this clonotype was seen many times. The V and J genes are TRBV7-9 and TRBJ1-5, with D possibly matching TRBD1 (5 bases). The CDR3 length is 13 residues. Germline V gene sequence: CDR1 SEHNR, CDR2 FQNEAQ (reference sequence). The V and J ends lost 5 bases and 7 bases respectively, with 12 bases between them. The chain's CDR3 is CASSLGRMQPQHF. CDR3 in DNA: TGTGCCAGCAGCCTGGGACGGATGCAGCCCCAGCATTTT.

This clonotype was observed a handful of times. Being one base from a much bigger clone, this may be a read error. V gene TRBV18 combines with J gene TRBJ2-2; the D gene could be TRBD1 or TRBD2 (5 bases each). The CDR3 is 15 residues long. From germline, CDR1 is KGHSH and CDR2 LQKENI. In DNA form, the CDR3 reads TGTGCCAGCTCAGGGGGACGGACGAACAACGGGGAGCTGTTTTTT. Its translation is CASSGGRTNNGELFF.

The table lists this clonotype with many counts. The J gene is TRBJ1-2, the V gene TRBV29-1, with no clear D. CDR1 and CDR2 (germline): SQVTM, ANQGSEA. Trimming pared 4 bases from V and 2 bases from J, leaving 11 bases between. This CDR3 is 13 amino acids long. The CDR3 loop reads CSVVQTTNYGYTF. The CDR3 DNA sequence: TGCAGCGTTGTCCAGACAACGAACTATGGCTACACCTTC.

About this clonotype itself: A much larger clonotype is one base distant, so this may be a read error. The CDR3 sequence is CSARGPYYNEQFF. Written as DNA, the CDR3 is TGCAGTGCTAGAGGACCCTACTACAATGAGCAGTTCTTC. This chain links TRBV20-1 with TRBJ2-1; no clear D gene. Trimming took 1 base from V and 3 from J, leaving 7 bases between them. Germline-derived CDR1 and CDR2 are DFQATT and SNEGSKA (reference sequence). This CDR3 is built from 13 residues.

This clonotype was seen repeatedly, ten times or more. The J gene is TRBJ2-5, the V gene TRBV5-1, with TRBD1 identical over 7 bases. The junction had 17 bases not matched to a gene; V was cut back by 2 bases and J by 1 base. The CDR3 sequence is 19 residues long. CDR1 and CDR2 from the germline V gene are SGHRS and YFSETQ. CDR3 amino acids: CASSFGKPRAGGFQETQYF. The CDR3 DNA sequence: TGCGCCAGCAGCTTTGGTAAACCCAGGGCAGGGGGTTTCCAAGAGACCCAGTACTTC.

There are many counts of this clonotype. The genes are TRBV2 and TRBJ2-3; a weak D match, TRBD1 (6 bases). Germline V gives CDR1 SNHLY, CDR2 FYNNEI. The V end was cut by 3 bases, the J end by 4 bases, with 11 bases between. This CDR3 contains 14 residues. CDR3 sequence (DNA): TGTGCCAGCAGTGAGACGACAGGTTCAGATACGCAGTATTTT. Protein sequence: CASSETTGSDTQYF.

Concerning this clonotype: A much bigger clone sits one base away, suggesting this may be a read error. The chain uses TRBV18 and TRBJ1-2; unclear D gene. Trimming took off 4 bases at V and 0 bases at J, with 6 bases between the two ends. The CDR3 is 13 amino acids. CDR1 is KGHSH, CDR2 LQKENI, per germline. DNA of the CDR3: TGTGCCAGCTCACGGAAATCTAACTATGGCTACACCTTC. Its protein is CASSRKSNYGYTF. The full variable domain, completed using reference TRBV18 and TRBJ1-2, is NAGVMQNPRHLVRRRGQEARLRCSPMKGHSHVYWYRQLPEEGLKFMVYLQKENIIDESGMPKERFSAEFPKEGPSILRIQQVVRGDSAAYFCASSRKSNYGYTFGSGTRLTVV.

This clonotype appeared many times. V is TRBV12-3 or TRBV12-4 and J is TRBJ2-5; the D call may be TRBD1 or TRBD2 (5 bases each). Deletions cut 5 bases from V and 5 bases from J, with 24 bases between. This CDR3 contains 17 residues. CDR3 DNA sequence: TGTGCCAGCAGTACACTCCCGAAGGGGAGAGGGTTTGAGACCCAGTACTTC. This codes for CASSTLPKGRGFETQYF.

This clonotype has at least ten counts. J is TRBJ1-6 and V is TRBV20-1; 12 nucleotides align to TRBD1. CDR1 is DFQATT and CDR2 is SNEGSKA in the germline V gene (reference sequence). This CDR3 has 14 residues. The junction had 1 base not matched to a gene; V was cut back by 3 bases and J by 7 bases. The CDR3 region is CSASGTGGNSPLHF. In nucleotides, the CDR3 is TGCAGTGCTAGTGGGACAGGGGGCAATTCACCCCTCCACTTT.

This clonotype was seen many times. The chain has TRBV15 and TRBJ1-2; 10 positions match TRBD1. The CDR3 is 13 residues long. J gave up 5 bases and V 6 bases, and 3 bases lay outside the gene matches. Germline CDR1 reads LNHNV; CDR2 reads YYDKDF (reference sequence). In DNA form, the CDR3 reads TGTGCCACCAGGGGACAGGGGATATATGGCTACACCTTC. It translates to CATRGQGIYGYTF. The complete variable domain, with remaining parts taken from reference TRBV15 and TRBJ1-2, reads DAMVIQNPRYQVTQFGKPVTLSCSQTLNHNVMYWYQQKSSQAPKLLFHYYDKDFNNEADTPDNFQSRRPNTSFCFLDIRSPGLGDTAMYLCATRGQGIYGYTFGSGTRLTVV.

This clonotype was counted many times. The chain combines TRBV20-1 with TRBJ2-5, with D possibly matching TRBD1 (6 bases). The CDR3 has 15 amino acids. In germline, CDR1 is DFQATT, CDR2 SNEGSKA (reference sequence). V was cut by 3 bases and J by 0 bases, with 14 bases left in between. CDR3 sequence (DNA): TGCAGTGCTAGCGGGGCAGGGGTCAACCAAGAGACCCAGTACTTC. Residues: CSASGAGVNQETQYF.

This clonotype was detected a few times. A much bigger clone sits one base away, suggesting this may be a read error. The rearrangement joins TRBV30 to TRBJ1-1, with D uncertain. Germline CDR1 is GTSNPN and CDR2 is SVGIG (reference sequence). The CDR3 length is 11 residues. The CDR3 sequence is CDWSDYTEAFF. Written as DNA, the CDR3 is TGTGACTGGAGCGATTACACTGAAGCTTTCTTT.

This clonotype came up many times. The chain has TRBV7-9 and TRBJ1-2; 8 nucleotides agree with TRBD1. V lost 4 bases and J lost 6; bases outside the gene matches: 16. The CDR3 contains 17 residues. Germline assignment: CDR1 SEHNR and CDR2 FQNEAQ (reference sequence). The CDR3: CASSYGQGRRPGHGYTF. CDR3 sequence (DNA): TGTGCCAGCAGCTACGGACAGGGCCGTCGGCCGGGCCATGGCTACACCTTC.

This clonotype was detected many times. The chain is built from TRBV20-1 and TRBJ1-2; D remains unclear. CDR1 is DFQATT and CDR2 is SNEGSKA in the germline V gene (reference sequence). Trimming took 3 bases from V and 8 from J, leaving 13 bases between them. The CDR3 is 12 residues long. CDR3 sequence: CSASRGVGGYTF. The CDR3 DNA reads as TGCAGTGCTAGCCGCGGGGTTGGCGGCTACACCTTC.

This clonotype was seen ten or more times. The chain recombines TRBV29-1 with TRBJ2-7; TRBD2 matches 8 bases. Losses at the gene ends were 5 bases for V and 3 bases for J; bases not matched to a gene: 6. Germline loops: CDR1 SQVTM, CDR2 ANQGSEA. The CDR3 consists of 13 residues. This chain's CDR3 is CSVLVLADYEQYF. CDR3 DNA sequence: TGCAGCGTTCTGGTACTAGCGGACTACGAGCAGTACTTC.

The rearrangement joins TRBV11-2 to TRBJ2-1, with 8 bases fitting TRBD2. Per germline, CDR1 SGHAT and CDR2 FQNNGV. J was trimmed by 8 bases and V by 3 bases; bases with no gene match: 9. CDR3 length: 15 amino acids. The CDR3 sequence: CASSFNGRALDEQFF. The CDR3 nucleotides read TGTGCCAGCAGCTTTAACGGGAGGGCGTTGGATGAGCAGTTCTTC.

This clonotype occurred once. A much larger clone sits a single nucleotide away, making a read error possible. The V and J genes are TRBV15 and TRBJ2-5, with D perhaps matching TRBD1 (7 bases). Per germline, CDR1 LNHNV and CDR2 YYDKDF (reference sequence). The CDR3 is 15 amino acids. CDR3 region: CATGRAGRGEETQYF. As DNA, the CDR3 is TGTGCCACCGGCAGAGCGGGCAGGGGGGAAGAGACCCAGTACTTC.

This clonotype was recorded at least ten times. This chain links TRBV6-5 with TRBJ2-7; perhaps TRBD1 as D (5 bases). This CDR3 region has 14 residues. Germline values: CDR1 MNHEY, CDR2 SVGAGI. The V and J ends lost 5 bases and 3 bases respectively, with 14 bases between them. The chain's CDR3 is CASSKIGRVYEQYF. The CDR3, as DNA: TGTGCCAGCAGTAAAATTGGCAGGGTCTACGAGCAGTACTTC.

Ten or more counts support this clonotype. The rearrangement links TRBV27 to TRBJ2-1; D uncertain. The CDR3 is 13 amino acids. The V and J ends lost 6 bases and 6 bases respectively, with 12 bases between them. CDR1 and CDR2 (germline): MNHEY, SMNVEV (reference sequence). Here the CDR3 reads CASSPNQLNEQFF. The CDR3 coding sequence is TGTGCCAGCAGCCCTAACCAGCTCAATGAGCAGTTCTTC.

This clonotype was seen ten or more times. The V call is TRBV5-1, the J call TRBJ2-3; 8 bases are shared with TRBD2. Germline V CDR1 and CDR2: SGHRS, YFSETQ. V dropped 0 bases and J dropped 0; count of bases not matched to a gene: 6. There are 17 residues in the CDR3. In DNA, the CDR3 is TGCGCCAGCAGCTTGGCCCTTAGCGGGGAAAGCACAGATACGCAGTATTTT. This sequence encodes CASSLALSGESTDTQYF. The complete variable domain, with remaining parts taken from reference TRBV5-1 and TRBJ2-3, reads KAGVTQTPRYLIKTRGQQVTLSCSPISGHRSVSWYQQTPGQGLQFLFEYFSETQRNKGNFPGRFSGRQFSNSRSEMNVSTLELGDSALYLCASSLALSGESTDTQYFGPGTRLTVL.

This clonotype was found many times. The V call is TRBV2, the J call TRBJ2-2; D might be TRBD2 (6 bases). From germline, CDR1 is SNHLY and CDR2 FYNNEI. V shed 7 bases and J shed 1 base, with 10 bases lying between them. There are 14 residues in the CDR3. CDR3 in DNA: TGTGCCAGCAACGGAGGGGTGAACACCGGGGAGCTGTTTTTT. This gives the protein CASNGGVNTGELFF.

This clonotype has a count of ten or more. The chain uses TRBV20-1 and TRBJ1-2; maybe TRBD1 (5 bases). Germline CDR1 is DFQATT and CDR2 is SNEGSKA (reference sequence). V was trimmed by 5 bases and J by 8 bases, leaving 18 bases between them. The length of the CDR3 is 13 residues. The CDR3: CSAAGTAFMGYTF. The CDR3 nucleotides are TGCAGTGCTGCCGGGACCGCTTTCATGGGCTACACCTTC.

V usage is TRBV13 and J usage is TRBJ2-7; 9 nucleotides align to TRBD2. The ends lost 0 bases at V and 5 bases at J; junction bases unmatched: 5. The CDR3 is 15 residues long. The germline V gene has CDR1 PRHDT and CDR2 FYEKMQ (reference sequence). CDR3 in DNA: TGTGCCAGCAGCTTAGGGCGGGAGGGCCGTGACGAGCAGTACTTC. This gives the protein CASSLGREGRDEQYF.

This clonotype was seen many times. This chain uses TRBV5-1 with TRBJ2-2; D is unresolved. Trimming cost V 4 bases and J 1 base, with 11 bases left between them. The length of the CDR3 is 15 residues. Germline loops: CDR1 SGHRS, CDR2 YFSETQ. CDR3 in DNA: TGCGCCAGCAGCCCCTCCGCAGGGAACACCGGGGAGCTGTTTTTT. Translating it yields CASSPSAGNTGELFF.

This clonotype was counted at least ten times. The chain recombines TRBV27 with TRBJ1-5; D is possibly TRBD1 (5 bases). Germline CDR1 and CDR2: MNHEY and SMNVEV (reference sequence). The CDR3 spans 14 residues. V lost 5 bases to trimming and J lost 0 bases, with 8 bases between them. The CDR3 region is CASSPTDSNQPQHF. In nucleotides, the CDR3 is TGTGCCAGCAGTCCGACAGATAGCAATCAGCCCCAGCATTTT.

Remarks on this clonotype: This may be a read error, as it is one base from a much larger clone. This chain connects TRBV2 to TRBJ1-5; D is ambiguous. Germline loops: CDR1 SNHLY, CDR2 FYNNEI. The CDR3 covers 13 residues. The CDR3 sequence is CASSLGVGQPQNF. The CDR3 coding sequence is TGTGCCAGCAGTCTCGGGGTAGGGCAGCCCCAGAATTTT.

This clonotype was detected many times. V gene TRBV7-9 combines with J gene TRBJ2-5; 9 bases match TRBD2. The CDR3 is 17 amino acids. Germline V gene sequence: CDR1 SEHNR, CDR2 FQNEAQ (reference sequence). V shed 1 base, J shed 0 bases, and the junction held 6 bases outside the gene matches. The CDR3 nucleotides are TGTGCCAGCAGCTTAGTCCCGCGACTAGCGGACCAAGAGACCCAGTACTTC. Translated: CASSLVPRLADQETQYF.

The rearrangement links TRBV20-1 to TRBJ1-2; a weak D match, TRBD1 (5 bases). CDR3 size: 15 residues. Germline V gene sequence: CDR1 DFQATT, CDR2 SNEGSKA (reference sequence). Trimming took 0 bases from V and 3 from J, leaving 14 bases between them. This CDR3 is CSARDQGGGDYGYTF. CDR3 in DNA: TGCAGTGCTAGAGATCAAGGCGGGGGAGACTATGGCTACACCTTC.

This clonotype was seen a handful of times. The V and J genes are TRBV6-2 or TRBV6-3 and TRBJ1-5, with a weak D call TRBD1 (5 bases). The CDR3 consists of 15 residues. CDR1 and CDR2 from the germline V gene are MNHEY and SVGEGT. V dropped 3 bases and J dropped 3 bases, with 12 bases sitting between them. The CDR3 DNA sequence: TGTGCCAGCAGTTATGACAGCCTCTACAATCAGCCCCAGCATTTT. Amino acid sequence: CASSYDSLYNQPQHF.

This clonotype was counted many times. The V and J genes are TRBV7-2 and TRBJ2-5, with 7 nucleotides matching TRBD1. The J segment lost 3 bases and the V segment lost 4 bases, leaving 11 bases of the junction unmatched. Germline-derived CDR1 and CDR2 are SGHTA and FQGNSA. The CDR3 covers 16 residues. CDR3 residues: CASSYGTVPTEETQYF. The DNA for the CDR3 is TGTGCCAGCAGCTACGGGACAGTGCCTACCGAAGAGACCCAGTACTTC.